These T cell receptor beta chains were read from a single sample in a study of cytomegalovirus exposure and HLA in healthy donors. Using immunoSEQ multiplex PCR, the repertoire was profiled, and TCRdb retains in-frame clones only, with some absent. The table shows around 150,000 clones, with 79% occurring only once. The specimen sequenced was PBMCs. These receptors were obtained from a man between 45 and 60 years old in good health and CMV-seropositive. CDR3s include the opening cysteine and the closing phenylalanine or tryptophan. D genes are given only for firm matches. Part of the rows lack a size; the others show once, few, many or a class for expanded clones.

CDR3 DNA: TGTGCCAGCAGTTTCCCGCGACAGGGGGTAGACACTGAAGCTTTCTTT; CDR3 protein: CASSFPRQGVDTEAFF; D gene: TRBD1; J gene: TRBJ1-1; V gene: TRBV28; clone size: .
CDR3 DNA: TGTGCCAGCAGTATCCGGGACAGCAGAAATTCACCCCTCCACTTT; CDR3 protein: CASSIRDSRNSPLHF; D gene: TRBD1; J gene: TRBJ1-6; V gene: TRBV6-1; clone size: few
CDR3 DNA: TGCGCCAGCAGCTTTATAGGCCCACCGGGACTATTCGACAATGAGCAGTTCTTC; CDR3 protein: CASSFIGPPGLFDNEQFF; D gene: TRBD2; J gene: TRBJ2-1; V gene: TRBV5-1; clone size: .
CDR3 DNA: TGTGCCAGCAGTTTCGGGACAGAAAGAACAGATACGCAGTATTTT; CDR3 protein: CASSFGTERTDTQYF; D gene: TRBD1; J gene: TRBJ2-3; V gene: TRBV6-1; clone size: .
CDR3 DNA: TGTGCCAGCAGTGTCACAGGGGGACGGGACTATGGCTACACCTTC; CDR3 protein: CASSVTGGRDYGYTF; D gene: TRBD1; J gene: TRBJ1-2; V gene: TRBV6-5; clone size: .
CDR3 DNA: TGTGCCAGCAGTTTATCAGGGGACACTGAAGCTTTCTTT; CDR3 protein: CASSLSGDTEAFF; D gene: .; J gene: TRBJ1-1; V gene: TRBV27; clone size: .
CDR3 DNA: TGTGCCAGCAGTTTATTTTTCAATAATTCACCCCTCCACTTT; CDR3 protein: CASSLFFNNSPLHF; D gene: .; J gene: TRBJ1-6; V gene: TRBV28; clone size: .
CDR3 DNA: TGTGCCAGCAGACTAGCGGGCCAAGAGACCCAGTACTTC; CDR3 protein: CASRLAGQETQYF; D gene: TRBD2; J gene: TRBJ2-5; V gene: TRBV28; clone size: .
CDR3 DNA: TGTGCCAGCAGTGTGACTAGCGGGAGTGCAGATACGCAGTATTTT; CDR3 protein: CASSVTSGSADTQYF; D gene: TRBD2; J gene: TRBJ2-3; V gene: TRBV6-4; clone size: .
CDR3 DNA: TGTGCCTGGAGCCACGGACAGGGCGCTCAGCCCCAGCATTTT; CDR3 protein: CAWSHGQGAQPQHF; D gene: TRBD1; J gene: TRBJ1-5; V gene: TRBV30; clone size: .
CDR3 DNA: TGCAGCGCCCGGACTAGCGGGAACACCGGGGAGTTGTTTTTT; CDR3 protein: CSARTSGNTGELFF; D gene: TRBD2; J gene: TRBJ2-2; V gene: TRBV29-1; clone size: .
CDR3 DNA: TGTGCCACCAGCAGAGATATCCCCCCTAGCGACAATGAGCAGTTCTTC; CDR3 protein: CATSRDIPPSDNEQFF; D gene: .; J gene: TRBJ2-1; V gene: TRBV15; clone size: .
CDR3 DNA: TGTGCCAGCAGTGCTGCTAGCGGGGGGGAGACCCAGTACTTC; CDR3 protein: CASSAASGGETQYF; D gene: TRBD2; J gene: TRBJ2-5; V gene: TRBV2; clone size: .
CDR3 DNA: TGCAGCGTTGAAAGTGATAGTCAGGACTCCTACGAGCAGTACTTC; CDR3 protein: CSVESDSQDSYEQYF; D gene: .; J gene: TRBJ2-7; V gene: TRBV29-1; clone size: few